One sample yielded the 4 T cell receptor beta chains listed below, sequenced in a study of STAT3 mutations in large granular lymphocyte leukemia. Study-wide results and limits: In T-cell large granular lymphocyte leukemia, about half of patients showed multiple immunodominant subclonotypes.

Produced via immunoSEQ multiplex PCR; TCRdb's table is partial and in-frame only. This sample has 5,600 or so clones, with 70% to 85% found just once. Antigens for these TCRs are unknown. Sequencing used PBMCs. The origin of the receptors is a human donor with T large granular lymphocyte leukemia. Some clones in this sample may be carry-over from other donors' samples.

This clone occurred once. This rearrangement joins TRBV5-6 to TRBJ1-2, with 7 bases that match TRBD1. Germline V gives CDR1 SGHDT, CDR2 YYEEEE. The CDR3 extends over 16 amino acids. V lost 0 bases, J lost 8 bases, and 13 bases stayed unmatched. In DNA, the CDR3 is TGTGCCAGCAGCTTGGACAGGGGCCCACTATCGTCGGGCTACACCTTC. Protein sequence: CASSLDRGPLSSGYTF.

The genes are TRBV5-6 and TRBJ2-3, with 12 bases identical to TRBD2. V dropped 5 bases and J dropped 2; count of bases not matched to a gene: 6. The CDR3 runs 16 residues. Germline values: CDR1 SGHDT, CDR2 YYEEEE. The CDR3 nucleotides are TGTGCCAGCAGACCCGGACTAGCGGGATACACAGATACGCAGTATTTT. It is translated as CASRPGLAGYTDTQYF.

V usage is TRBV18 and J usage is TRBJ2-7, with 10 bases aligning to TRBD2. Germline CDR1 is KGHSH and CDR2 is LQKENI. This CDR3 comprises 15 residues. V lost 2 bases and J lost 2; bases outside the gene matches: 3. The CDR3 coding sequence is TGTGCCAGCTCACCAGACCTAGCGGGGGCCTACGAGCAGTACTTC. Translated: CASSPDLAGAYEQYF.

This clone was observed a single time. The gene calls are TRBV7-9 and TRBJ1-2, with a weak D call TRBD1 (5 bases). The CDR3 consists of 15 residues. Germline V gene lookup returns CDR1 SEHNR and CDR2 FQNEAQ (reference sequence). V was pared by 0 bases and J by 4 bases, with 12 bases between. CDR3 in DNA: TGTGCCAGCAGCTTAGCGCCCGGGGCGGGCTATGGCTACACCTTC. The encoded protein is CASSLAPGAGYGYTF.